Listed here are 4 T cell receptor beta chains from one sample, sequenced in a study of blood T cell repertoires in COVID-19 (TCRdb year 2020). Library preparation was by the immunoSEQ multiplex PCR assay. TCRdb carries this immuneACCESS record with in-frame sequences only. Its versions omit some clonotypes, under half of them owing to an unresolved V gene in the studies checked, with the rest unexplained. The sample table lists more than 65,000 clones, over 80% of them with a count of one. The ten largest clones represent less than 7% of the sample. Source material: peripheral blood. The receptors were sampled from a woman aged 50 to 60 with acute or convalescent COVID-19.

V is TRBV7-3 and J is TRBJ2-3, with TRBD2 matching 10 bases. The CDR3 covers 17 residues. V dropped 4 bases and J dropped 5; count of bases not matched to a gene: 12. CDR1 and CDR2 (germline): SGHTA, FQGTGA. CDR3 nucleotide sequence: TGTGCCAGCAGCTCCAGGGAGCGGGGGGGCCAAGGAGATACGCAGTATTTT. It specifies CASSSRERGGQGDTQYF.

This chain links TRBV11-1 with TRBJ2-7, with 7 bases matching TRBD1. The CDR3 loop spans 13 amino acids. Germline lookup yields CDR1 SGHAT and CDR2 FQDESV (reference sequence). The V gene end was trimmed by 5 bases and the J gene end by 2 bases; junction bases not matched to a gene: 3. This CDR3 is CASSPGTAYEQYF. CDR3 DNA: TGTGCCAGCAGCCCCGGGACAGCCTACGAGCAGTACTTC.

The CDR3 spells CASVAGANQPQHF. CDR3 nucleotide sequence: TGTGCCAGTGTGGCAGGGGCCAATCAGCCCCAGCATTTT. This chain connects TRBV19 to TRBJ1-5, with a weak D call TRBD1 (6 bases). The V gene lost 8 bases and the J gene lost 3 bases, with 11 bases spanning the gap. This CDR3 has 13 amino acids. Germline V gene lookup returns CDR1 LNHDA and CDR2 SQIVND (reference sequence).

The CDR3 region has the DNA TGTGCCAGCAGTTATCGACAGGGGGAGCAGTACTTC. This sequence encodes CASSYRQGEQYF. The rearrangement joins TRBV6-5 to TRBJ2-7, with TRBD1 identical over 8 bases. V was pared by 3 bases and J by 7 bases, with 2 bases of the junction left unmatched. CDR3 length: 12 amino acids. Germline CDR1 is MNHEY and CDR2 is SVGAGI.